The T cell receptor beta chain described here comes from a study of tumor-infiltrating lymphocytes in oesophageal squamous cell carcinoma. The germline gives CDR1 MNHNS, CDR2 SASEGT. The CDR3 runs to 15 residues. V dropped 5 bases and J dropped 9 bases, with 17 bases sitting between them. TCRdb re-analysed the PCR reads in MiXCR, keeping a single row per CDR3 protein. The sample shows some 15,000 distinct CDR3 sequences, less than 55% of them seen only once. This clonotype was recorded many times. The V call is TRBV6-1, the J call TRBJ1-6; D remains unclear. The sample taken for sequencing was blood. The TCR originated in a female donor with esophageal squamous cell carcinoma. The CDR3 DNA reads as TGTGCCAGCAGTCTACGACGAGGCACCGGTTCACCCCTCCACTTT. This encodes CASSLRRGTGSPLHF.